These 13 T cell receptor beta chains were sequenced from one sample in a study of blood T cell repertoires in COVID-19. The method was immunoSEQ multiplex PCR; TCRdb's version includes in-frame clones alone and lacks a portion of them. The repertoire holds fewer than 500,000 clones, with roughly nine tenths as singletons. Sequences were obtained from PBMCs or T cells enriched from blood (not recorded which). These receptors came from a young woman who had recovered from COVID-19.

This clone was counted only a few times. CDR3 nucleotides: TGCGCCAGCAGCCAAGCCCTAGCGGGCTCGGGAGATACGCAGTATTTT. Its protein product is CASSQALAGSGDTQYF. The chain uses TRBV4-1 and TRBJ2-3; TRBD2 agrees at 8 bases. The length of the CDR3 is 16 residues. Germline values: CDR1 MGHRA, CDR2 YSYEKL. The junction had 8 bases not matched to a gene; V was cut back by 1 base and J by 5 bases.

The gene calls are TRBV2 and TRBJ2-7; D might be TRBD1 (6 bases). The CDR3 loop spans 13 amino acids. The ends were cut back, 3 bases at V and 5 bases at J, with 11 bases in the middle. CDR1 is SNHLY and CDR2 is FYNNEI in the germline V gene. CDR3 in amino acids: CASSEETGNEQYF. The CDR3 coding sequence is TGTGCCAGCAGTGAGGAGACAGGAAACGAGCAGTACTTC.

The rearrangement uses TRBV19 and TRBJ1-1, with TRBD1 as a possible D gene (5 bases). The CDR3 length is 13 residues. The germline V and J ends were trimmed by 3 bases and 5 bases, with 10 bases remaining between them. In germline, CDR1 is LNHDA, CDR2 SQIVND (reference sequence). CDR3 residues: CASSITGGTEAFF. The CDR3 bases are TGTGCCAGTAGTATCACAGGTGGGACTGAAGCTTTCTTT.

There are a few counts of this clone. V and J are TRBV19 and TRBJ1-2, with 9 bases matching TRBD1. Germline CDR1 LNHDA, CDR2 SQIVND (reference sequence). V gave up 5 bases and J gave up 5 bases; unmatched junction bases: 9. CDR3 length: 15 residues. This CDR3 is CASSPDSTGGYGYTF. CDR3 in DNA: TGTGCCAGTAGTCCCGACTCGACAGGGGGATATGGCTACACCTTC.

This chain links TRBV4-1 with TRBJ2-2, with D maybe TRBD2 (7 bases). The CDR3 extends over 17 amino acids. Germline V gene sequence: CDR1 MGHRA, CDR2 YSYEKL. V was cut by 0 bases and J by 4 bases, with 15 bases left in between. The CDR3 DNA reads TGCGCCAGCAGCCAAGATTCTGGCGGGGGCACCACCGGGGAGCTGTTTTTT. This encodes CASSQDSGGGTTGELFF.

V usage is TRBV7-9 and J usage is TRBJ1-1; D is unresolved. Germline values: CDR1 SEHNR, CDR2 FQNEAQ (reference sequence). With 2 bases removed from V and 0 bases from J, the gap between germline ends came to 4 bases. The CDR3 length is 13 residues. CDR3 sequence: CASSLWLNTEAFF. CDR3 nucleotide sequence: TGTGCCAGCAGCTTATGGCTGAACACTGAAGCTTTCTTT.

The DNA of the CDR3 is TGTGCCTGGAGTGTAATGAGGAATGAGCAGTTCTTC. This gives the protein CAWSVMRNEQFF. The gene calls are TRBV30 and TRBJ2-1; D remains ambiguous. V dropped 0 bases and J dropped 7 bases, with 7 bases sitting between them. Germline-derived CDR1 and CDR2 are GTSNPN and SVGIG (reference sequence). CDR3 length: 12 amino acids.

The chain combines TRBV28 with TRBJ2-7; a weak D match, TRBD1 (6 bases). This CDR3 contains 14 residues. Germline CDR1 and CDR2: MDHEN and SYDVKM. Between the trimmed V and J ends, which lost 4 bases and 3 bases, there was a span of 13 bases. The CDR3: CASSSGHGLYEQYF. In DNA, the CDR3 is TGTGCCAGCAGTTCGGGACACGGCCTCTACGAGCAGTACTTC.

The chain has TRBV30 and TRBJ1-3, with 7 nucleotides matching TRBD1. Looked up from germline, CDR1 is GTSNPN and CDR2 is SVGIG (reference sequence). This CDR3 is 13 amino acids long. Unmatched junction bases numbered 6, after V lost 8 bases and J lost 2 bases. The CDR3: CAGTTGAGNTIYF. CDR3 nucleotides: TGTGCCGGGACCACAGGGGCTGGAAACACCATATATTTT.

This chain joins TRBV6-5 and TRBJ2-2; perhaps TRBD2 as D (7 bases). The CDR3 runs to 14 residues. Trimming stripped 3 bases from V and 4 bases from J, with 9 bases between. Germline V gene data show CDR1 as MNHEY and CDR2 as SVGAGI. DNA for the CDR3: TGTGCCAGCAGTTATGGGGGGGCCACCGGGGAGCTGTTTTTT. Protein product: CASSYGGATGELFF.

This CDR3 reads CASSVGTGNSPLHF. The CDR3 DNA is TGTGCCAGCAGCGTAGGGACAGGGAATTCACCCCTCCACTTT. J is TRBJ1-6 and V is TRBV5-4, with 9 bases aligning to TRBD1. Germline CDR1 SGHNT, CDR2 YYREEE (reference sequence). This CDR3 has 14 residues. V dropped 4 bases and J dropped 7; count of bases not matched to a gene: 3.

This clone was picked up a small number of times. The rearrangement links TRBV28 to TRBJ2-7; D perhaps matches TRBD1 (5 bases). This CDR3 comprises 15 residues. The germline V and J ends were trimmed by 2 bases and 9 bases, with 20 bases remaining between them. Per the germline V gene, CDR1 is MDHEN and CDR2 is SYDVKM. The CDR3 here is CASSLEWRPQGGQYF. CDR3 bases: TGTGCCAGCAGTTTAGAATGGCGGCCCCAGGGCGGGCAGTACTTC.

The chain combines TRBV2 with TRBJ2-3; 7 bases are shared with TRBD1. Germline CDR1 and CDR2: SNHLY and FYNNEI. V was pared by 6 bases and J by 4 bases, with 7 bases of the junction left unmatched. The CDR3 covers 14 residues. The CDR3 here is CASSMDRSADTQYF. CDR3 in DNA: TGTGCCAGCAGCATGGACAGGAGTGCAGATACGCAGTATTTT. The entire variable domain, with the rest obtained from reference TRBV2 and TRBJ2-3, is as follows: EPEVTQTPSHQVTQMGQEVILRCVPISNHLYFYWYRQILGQKVEFLVSFYNNEISEKSEIFDDQFSVERPDGSNFTLKIRSTKLEDSAMYFCASSMDRSADTQYFGPGTRLTVL.